This T cell receptor beta chain was identified during a study of blood T cell repertoires in COVID-19. On the study more broadly: Some COVID-19 samples were acute and others convalescent; all came from the United States, Italy and Spain. Nucleic acid was either cDNA or gDNA, and it came from T cells, B-cell-depleted T cells, or PBMCs.

In the source study's methods: How many nucleated cells were present was estimated from reference gene primer amplification. Sequencing used immunoSEQ multiplex PCR; TCRdb keeps in-frame clones, though not all of them. V, J and clone size were drawn from that table, and D and trimming were deduced from the DNA. The data show about 130,000 clones, 85% seen once. The CDR3 has 13 residues. V was clipped by 6 bases and J by 7 bases; unmatched bases: 4. Germline V CDR1 and CDR2: SGHRS, YFSETQ. The clonotype originates from a human donor in a cohort sampled during active COVID-19. The sequenced material came from peripheral blood. The genes are TRBV5-1 and TRBJ1-4; 9 bases align to TRBD1. The CDR3 nucleotides read TGCGCCAGCACCGGGACAGGGAGTGAAAAACTGTTTTTT. Its protein is CASTGTGSEKLFF.